This T cell receptor (beta chain) originates from a study of response to subunit inactivated influenza vaccine. Broader study findings: Few additional T cells are recruited per seasonal influenza vaccination, authors suggested.

On this clonotype: Its matching antigen is unknown.

The CDR3 sequence is 14 residues long. Germline V gene lookup returns CDR1 SGHRS and CDR2 YFSETQ. The trim removed 3 bases at V and 3 bases at J, leaving 2 bases unmatched. In TCRdb, the RT-PCR reads were re-called with MiXCR into one record per CDR3 protein. The sample shows 200,000 to 300,000 distinct CDR3 sequences, 9% to 15% of them seen only once. The sample in question was non-naive T cells sorted from PBMCs, obtained around 15 days before vaccination. This clonotype originated in a man aged 50-60 years who received an inactivated influenza vaccine. V is TRBV5-1 and J is TRBJ2-5; 10 bases line up with TRBD1. In DNA form, the CDR3 reads TGCGCCAGCAGCTCGGACAGGGGGAAAGAGACCCAGTACTTC. This translates into CASSSDRGKETQYF.